A selection of T cell receptor beta chains follows, all from one sample in a study of cytomegalovirus exposure and HLA in healthy donors. Clones were sequenced by immunoSEQ multiplex PCR, and TCRdb holds only the in-frame ones, with some missing. The profile covers some 150,000 clones, with around 83% appearing a single time and around 3.9% taken by the ten largest. The sequencing input was PBMCs. Receptors originate from a man aged 35-49 years in good health and CMV-seropositive. CDR3s include the opening cysteine and the closing phenylalanine or tryptophan. A D gene is named only where the DNA matches it firmly.

J,D,V,DNA,CDR3
TRBJ2-7,TRBD2,TRBV7-2,TGTGCCAGCAGCTCCCTGACTAGCGGGGGTAACCGTTCACCCGAGCAGTACTTC,CASSSLTSGGNRSPEQYF
TRBJ1-1,-,TRBV7-9,TGTGCCAGCAGTCAGGGGAGGAACACTGAAGCTTTCTTT,CASSQGRNTEAFF
TRBJ1-2,-,TRBV27,TGTGCCAGCAGGACCCTCGGGGGAACTATATACGGCTACACCTTC,CASRTLGGTIYGYTF
TRBJ2-3,-,TRBV6-4,TGTGCGACGGCGGAGGGCCCATGGGACACAGATACGCAGTATTTT,CATAEGPWDTDTQYF
TRBJ2-3,-,TRBV27,TGTGCCAGCAGTTCCCACACAGATACGCAGTATTTT,CASSSHTDTQYF
TRBJ2-7,-,TRBV19,TGTGCCAGTAGTATAGGAGGTGGAATCTCCTACGAGCAGTACTTC,CASSIGGGISYEQYF
TRBJ2-4,TRBD1,TRBV18,TGTGCCAGCTCACCTTACGAGGGGGCTCCGTACTTC,CASSPYEGAPYF
TRBJ2-1,TRBD2,TRBV12-5,TGTGCTAGTGTCCTGGGGGGGGTTTACTACAATGAGCAGTTCTTC,CASVLGGVYYNEQFF
TRBJ1-2,-,TRBV25-1,TGTGCCAGCAGTGCCCAGGGGAACTATGGCTACACCTTC,CASSAQGNYGYTF
TRBJ2-3,TRBD1,TRBV7-3,TGTGCCAGCAGCCGAGGGGGCGTTGAAGATACGCAGTATTTT,CASSRGGVEDTQYF
TRBJ1-3,-,TRBV20-1,TGCAGTGCTAGTTTCGGGAACACCATATATTTT,CSASFGNTIYF
TRBJ2-2,-,TRBV10-3,TGTGCCATCAGTGTGCGGGGGCCGAACACCGGGGAGCTGTTTTTT,CAISVRGPNTGELFF
TRBJ2-1,TRBD1,TRBV27,TGTGCCAGCAGTTTATCCCTGTCAGGGGGCCGGAATGAGCAGTTCTTC,CASSLSLSGGRNEQFF
TRBJ2-7,-,TRBV6-1,TGTGCCAGCAGTGAGTTAGTTCTTTACGAGCAGTACTTC,CASSELVLYEQYF
TRBJ1-2,-,TRBV6-1,TGTGCCAGCACCCGAGGTTTCAGGGATAACTATGGCTACACCTTC,CASTRGFRDNYGYTF
TRBJ2-7,-,TRBV6-5,TGTGCCAGCAGTTACCGGACGAGCGGCGGCTACGAGCAGTACTTC,CASSYRTSGGYEQYF
TRBJ2-7,-,TRBV4-1,TGCGCCAGCAGCGGGGGCTCTCCCTACGAGCAGTACTTC,CASSGGSPYEQYF
TRBJ1-5,TRBD1,TRBV7-9,TGTGCCAGCAGCCCAGCTGGGACAGGAGATCAGCCCCAGCATTTT,CASSPAGTGDQPQHF